The 8 T cell receptor beta chains below come from one sample, sequenced in a study of blood T cell repertoires in COVID-19. Using immunoSEQ multiplex PCR, the repertoire was profiled, and TCRdb retains in-frame clones only, with some absent. The repertoire holds about 670,000 clones, with more than 80% as singletons. Material for sequencing was peripheral blood. Receptor source: a woman aged 18-35 years with acute or convalescent COVID-19.

The chain is built from TRBV9 and TRBJ1-2; 8 bases match TRBD1. The CDR3 contains 13 residues. Germline CDR1 and CDR2: SGDLS and YYNGEE. V shed 6 bases, J shed 9 bases, and the junction held 10 bases outside the gene matches. This CDR3 is CASTPPQGARYTF. CDR3 nucleotides: TGTGCCAGCACCCCCCCCCAGGGGGCTCGCTACACCTTC.

The chain recombines TRBV3-1 (or the pseudogene TRBV3-2) with TRBJ1-2, with unresolved D. The CDR3 spans 16 residues. The germline CDR1 and CDR2 sequences are LGHDT and YNNKEL (reference sequence). V was shortened by 0 bases and J by 0 bases, with 11 bases between the two germline ends. CDR3 in DNA: TGTGCCAGCAGCCAAGAGATCGGGATTTCTAACTATGGCTACACCTTC. It translates to CASSQEIGISNYGYTF.

The chain employs TRBV27 and TRBJ1-5, with D uncertain. V was shortened by 2 bases and J by 1 base, with 6 bases between the two germline ends. This CDR3 has 14 amino acids. The germline V gene encodes CDR1 MNHEY and CDR2 SMNVEV (reference sequence). This chain's CDR3 is CASSLRESNQPQHF. CDR3 sequence (DNA): TGTGCCAGCAGTTTAAGGGAGAGCAATCAGCCCCAGCATTTT.

As for this clone: This sample includes further DNA sequences coding for the same CDR3. The chain links TRBV19 to TRBJ1-6, with D unresolved. Germline V gene lookup returns CDR1 LNHDA and CDR2 SQIVND (reference sequence). This CDR3 has 13 residues. V was trimmed by 3 bases and J by 7 bases, leaving 7 bases between them. The CDR3 is CASSIGENSPLHF. CDR3 DNA sequence: TGTGCCAGTAGTATCGGGGAGAATTCACCCCTCCACTTT. Full variable domain (rest looked up from reference TRBV19 and TRBJ1-6): DGGITQSPKYLFRKEGQNVTLSCEQNLNHDAMYWYRQDPGQGLRLIYYSQIVNDFQKGDIAEGYSVSREKKESFPLTVTSAQKNPTAFYLCASSIGENSPLHFGNGTRLTVT.

The V gene is TRBV5-3, the J gene TRBJ2-3; D might be TRBD1 (6 bases). TRBV5-3 is an ORF; its function is uncertain. This CDR3 region has 15 residues. V was trimmed by 4 bases and J by 1 base, leaving 13 bases between them. The DNA for the CDR3 is TGTGCCAGAAGCCGTACAGGGCCCGGCACAGATACGCAGTATTTT. Protein product: CARSRTGPGTDTQYF.

The chain uses TRBV7-2 and TRBJ2-4, with 10 bases lining up with TRBD1. The germline gives CDR1 SGHTA, CDR2 FQGNSA. V shed 5 bases and J 4 bases; nucleotides not matched to a gene: 2. The CDR3 contains 14 residues. Here the CDR3 reads CASSRTGGKNIQYF. The CDR3 DNA reads as TGTGCCAGCAGCCGGACAGGGGGGAAAAACATTCAGTACTTC.

The chain is built from TRBV4-1 and TRBJ1-4, with unresolved D. This CDR3 contains 14 residues. Germline-derived CDR1 and CDR2 are MGHRA and YSYEKL. Trimming removed 2 bases at V and 0 bases at J, with 4 bases between. The DNA of the CDR3 is TGCGCCAGCAGCCAACCAGCAACTAATGAAAAACTGTTTTTT. The encoded protein is CASSQPATNEKLFF.

The count of this clone is one. Other DNA sequences in this sample translate to the same CDR3. The J gene is TRBJ1-1, the V gene TRBV5-1; D unresolved. The V end was cut by 0 bases, the J end by 1 base, with 7 bases between. The CDR3 loop spans 14 amino acids. The germline V gene has CDR1 SGHRS and CDR2 YFSETQ. In DNA, the CDR3 is TGCGCCAGCAGCTTGGGCACTAAGAACACTGAAGCTTTCTTT. Encoded protein: CASSLGTKNTEAFF.